A single sample is the source of the 18 T cell receptor beta chains below, sequenced in a study of cytomegalovirus exposure and HLA in healthy donors. The PCR ran on 60 Vbeta and 13 Jbeta primers. Data came from immunoSEQ multiplex PCR; TCRdb stores just in-frame clones and leaves some out. The top ten clones hold roughly 4.7% of a sample with around 97,000 clones, around 9.6% of them seen once. Material: PBMCs. The receptors stem from a man aged 50 or older in good health and CMV-seropositive.

This clone has only a few counts. CDR3 in amino acids: CASGLAEQGEQFF. The CDR3 DNA reads TGTGCCAGCGGACTAGCGGAACAAGGGGAGCAGTTCTTC. This rearrangement joins TRBV2 to TRBJ2-1; 10 bases align to TRBD2. The CDR3 loop spans 13 amino acids. Germline loops: CDR1 SNHLY, CDR2 FYNNEI. With V trimmed by 8 bases and J by 10 bases, 8 bases remained unmatched.

This clone was recorded a few times. This chain joins TRBV5-4 and TRBJ1-4, with a weak D call TRBD1 (5 bases). V dropped 0 bases and J dropped 5 bases, with 14 bases sitting between them. Germline V lookup: CDR1 SGHNT, CDR2 YYREEE (reference sequence). There are 16 residues in the CDR3. DNA for the CDR3: TGTGCCAGCAGCTTGGGCGGGGCCGGGGCAAATGAAAAACTGTTTTTT. It yields the protein CASSLGGAGANEKLFF.

This clone was found a few times. The chain links TRBV4-2 to TRBJ2-3; 12 bases map to TRBD2. V lost 3 bases, J lost 3 bases, and 7 bases stayed unmatched. Looked up from germline, CDR1 is LGHNA and CDR2 is YNFKEQ. CDR3 length: 17 amino acids. CDR3 in amino acids: CASSQGQTSGRTDTQYF. Written as DNA, the CDR3 is TGTGCCAGCAGCCAGGGCCAGACTAGCGGGAGAACAGATACGCAGTATTTT.

The genes are TRBV7-2 and TRBJ2-2, with D uncertain. The V end was cut by 3 bases, the J end by 8 bases, with 4 bases between. The CDR3 runs to 11 residues. In germline, CDR1 is SGHTA, CDR2 FQGNSA. DNA for the CDR3: TGTGCCAGCAGCTTTTTAGGGGAGCTGTTTTTT. Residues: CASSFLGELFF.

This clone occurred a few times. The chain uses TRBV11-2 and TRBJ1-4, with 9 bases fitting TRBD1. Per the germline V gene, CDR1 is SGHAT and CDR2 is FQNNGV. The CDR3 runs 14 residues. With V trimmed by 5 bases and J by 7 bases, 5 bases remained unmatched. CDR3 in DNA: TGTGCCAGCAGCCTGGGACAGGGAGTTGAAAAACTGTTTTTT. Protein: CASSLGQGVEKLFF.

The rearrangement links TRBV28 to TRBJ1-6; 10 bases are shared with TRBD1. Germline V gives CDR1 MDHEN, CDR2 SYDVKM. The length of the CDR3 is 16 residues. The J segment lost 7 bases and the V segment lost 7 bases, leaving 10 bases of the junction unmatched. The CDR3 loop reads CASTIGWGQGNSPLHF. CDR3 nucleotide sequence: TGTGCCAGCACCATAGGGTGGGGACAGGGGAATTCACCCCTCCACTTT.

This clone was recorded a few times. The chain has TRBV27 and TRBJ2-5; D unclear. V lost 6 bases to trimming and J lost 3 bases, with 5 bases between them. The CDR3 is 11 residues long. The germline V gene encodes CDR1 MNHEY and CDR2 SMNVEV (reference sequence). As DNA, the CDR3 is TGTGCCAGCAGAATCAAAGAGACCCAGTACTTC. It translates to CASRIKETQYF.

V and J are TRBV9 and TRBJ2-3, with TRBD2 as a possible D gene (6 bases). Per the germline V gene, CDR1 is SGDLS and CDR2 is YYNGEE. V was clipped by 0 bases and J by 3 bases, with 17 bases between them. The CDR3 is 17 amino acids. As DNA, the CDR3 is TGTGCCAGCAGCGTAGATGACGGCGGGATGTTTACAGATACGCAGTATTTT. It encodes CASSVDDGGMFTDTQYF.

This clone has only a few counts. V is TRBV30 and J is TRBJ1-1, with 9 bases that match TRBD1. Germline lookup yields CDR1 GTSNPN and CDR2 SVGIG (reference sequence). After removal of 2 bases from V and 6 bases from J, the junction contained 4 bases not matched to a gene. There are 13 residues in the CDR3. CDR3 amino acids: CAWSTGGFAEAFF. In DNA form, the CDR3 reads TGTGCCTGGAGTACAGGGGGCTTCGCTGAAGCTTTCTTT.

The sample holds a few counts of this clone. The chain recombines TRBV6-1 with TRBJ2-7; D ambiguous. V dropped 1 base and J dropped 6 bases, with 16 bases sitting between them. The CDR3 spans 15 residues. Germline CDR1 and CDR2: MNHNS and SASEGT. CDR3 in amino acids: CASSEVYGVGFEQYF. The CDR3 DNA sequence: TGTGCCAGCAGTGAAGTATACGGAGTTGGGTTCGAGCAGTACTTC.

This clone was observed a handful of times. CDR3 residues: CASSGTGGGYGYTF. CDR3 sequence (DNA): TGTGCCAGCAGCGGGACAGGGGGCGGCTATGGCTACACCTTC. The V and J genes are TRBV28 and TRBJ1-2, with 12 bases aligning to TRBD1. Trimming took 6 bases from V and 4 from J; bases not matched to a gene: 3. The length of the CDR3 is 14 residues. Per the germline V gene, CDR1 is MDHEN and CDR2 is SYDVKM.

The chain combines TRBV18 with TRBJ1-1; D is perhaps TRBD1 (6 bases). This CDR3 is built from 14 residues. V lost 3 bases and J lost 1, with 9 bases in between. From germline, CDR1 is KGHSH and CDR2 LQKENI. As DNA, the CDR3 is TGTGCCAGCTCACCTACGACAGGGAACACTGAAGCTTTCTTT. Amino acid sequence: CASSPTTGNTEAFF. Drawing the rest from reference TRBV18 and TRBJ1-1, the complete variable domain is NAGVMQNPRHLVRRRGQEARLRCSPMKGHSHVYWYRQLPEEGLKFMVYLQKENIIDESGMPKERFSAEFPKEGPSILRIQQVVRGDSAAYFCASSPTTGNTEAFFGQGTRLTVV.

This clone was seen a few times. V gene TRBV29-1 combines with J gene TRBJ1-5; tentative D call: TRBD1 (5 bases). Per germline, CDR1 SQVTM and CDR2 ANQGSEA. Trimming pared 6 bases from V and 0 bases from J, leaving 6 bases between. CDR3 length equals 12 residues. CDR3 coding DNA: TGCAGCGTGACAGTTAGCAATCAGCCCCAGCATTTT. This gives the protein CSVTVSNQPQHF.

CDR3 in amino acids: CASSLASTNYGYTF. The CDR3 coding sequence is TGCGCCAGCAGCTTGGCCTCTACTAACTATGGCTACACCTTC. The rearrangement links TRBV5-1 to TRBJ1-2; D gene unclear. Trimming shortened V by 0 bases and J by 0 bases, and 6 bases separated the two germline ends. The CDR3 is 14 residues long. Germline assignment: CDR1 SGHRS and CDR2 YFSETQ.

This clone was observed a few times. The chain employs TRBV9 and TRBJ1-1; no definite D call. CDR1 and CDR2 (germline): SGDLS, YYNGEE. V shed 4 bases and J shed 1 base, with 11 bases lying between them. This CDR3 spans 14 amino acids. The CDR3 bases are TGTGCCAGCAGCTTCCGGGAGGGGAACACTGAAGCTTTCTTT. Translated: CASSFREGNTEAFF.

This clone came up a few times. The chain combines TRBV5-6 with TRBJ1-2; possibly TRBD1 for D (5 bases). The germline V gene has CDR1 SGHDT and CDR2 YYEEEE. The CDR3 sequence is 15 residues long. V lost 4 bases and J 2 bases, leaving 15 bases between the germline ends. CDR3 DNA sequence: TGTGCCAGCAGCCTTGGGGGGTGGAACAACTATGGCTACACCTTC. This gives the protein CASSLGGWNNYGYTF.

The V and J genes are TRBV2 and TRBJ1-3; tentatively, D is TRBD1 (5 bases). Germline V CDR1 and CDR2: SNHLY, FYNNEI. V shed 9 bases and J shed 1 base, with 13 bases lying between them. The CDR3 runs to 14 residues. DNA of the CDR3: TGTGCCAGTTGGGGGGGACTTTCTGGAAACACCATATATTTT. Translated: CASWGGLSGNTIYF.

This clone was recorded a few times. The rearrangement uses TRBV29-1 and TRBJ1-1; D is unclear. V was pared by 6 bases and J by 4 bases, with 15 bases between. This CDR3 contains 13 residues. Per the germline V gene, CDR1 is SQVTM and CDR2 is ANQGSEA. The CDR3 here is CSVPSDGGTEAFF. The CDR3 DNA is TGCAGCGTCCCCAGCGACGGTGGCACTGAAGCTTTCTTT. The full variable domain, its missing parts supplied by reference TRBV29-1 and TRBJ1-1, is SAVISQKPSRDICQRGTSLTIQCQVDSQVTMMFWYRQQPGQSLTLIATANQGSEATYESGFVIDKFPISRPNLTFSTLTVSNMSPEDSSIYLCSVPSDGGTEAFFGQGTRLTVV.